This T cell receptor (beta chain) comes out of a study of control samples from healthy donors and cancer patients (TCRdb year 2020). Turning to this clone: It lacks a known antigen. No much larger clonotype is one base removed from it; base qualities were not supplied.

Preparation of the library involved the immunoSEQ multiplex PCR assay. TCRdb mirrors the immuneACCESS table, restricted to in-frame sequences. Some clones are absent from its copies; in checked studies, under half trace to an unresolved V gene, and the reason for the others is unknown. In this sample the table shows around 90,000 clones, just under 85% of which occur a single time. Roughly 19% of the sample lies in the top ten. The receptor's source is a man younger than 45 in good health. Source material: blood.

The CDR3 in this case is CATSSGPSIRGNTIYF. Read as DNA, the sequence is TGTGCCACCAGCAGCGGTCCCTCGATTCGTGGAAACACCATATATTTT. This chain is built from TRBV15 and TRBJ1-3, with no D gene named confidently. V loses 3 bases of germline sequence and J loses 3 bases, and the interval between the two ends is 15 bases. The CDR3 sequence holds 16 residues, the cysteine and phenylalanine included. Only the CDR3 region is kept as DNA, spanning 48 bases read in frame from base 1. Looking up the germline V gene (reference sequence) yields CDR1 LNHNV and CDR2 YYDKDF.